This T cell receptor (beta chain) was captured by sequencing in a study of T cells in Graves' hyperthyroidism and ophthalmopathy. This clonotype was seen many times. TCR beta CDR3 regions were amplified from RNA transcripts. HTBI primers drove first-round RT-PCR of the TCR CDR3. TCRdb used MiXCR to reprocess the multiplex PCR reads, holding one entry per CDR3 protein. The sample has fewer than 750,000 distinct CDR3 sequences; 14% to 15% are singletons. CDR1 and CDR2 from the germline V gene are DFQATT and SNEGSKA (reference sequence). V shed 5 bases and J shed 5 bases, with 10 bases lying between them. This CDR3 is built from 11 residues.

Sequencing used blood. This receptor was identified in a woman aged 40 to 49 with Graves' ophthalmopathy. V and J are TRBV20-1 and TRBJ2-7; D gene uncertain. The CDR3 region is CSAPHVHEQYF. CDR3 DNA sequence: TGCAGTGCTCCCCACGTACACGAGCAGTACTTC.